This TCR beta chain comes out of a study of blood T cells in healthy people across ages. Through a sample-barcoded 5' primer and a J-beta primer mix, a second PCR was run for 7 to 11 cycles. Each cDNA molecule, via a template-switch adaptor with 12 random nucleotides, was tagged. Each CDR3 protein gets one entry after TCRdb re-called the 5' RACE reads with MiXCR. The profile shows around 1,600,000 distinct CDR3 sequences, roughly 43% of them singletons. The CDR3 sequence is 11 residues long. Trimming took 10 bases from V and 7 from J, leaving 12 bases between them. This clonotype originated in a woman younger than 30 in good health. The rearrangement joins TRBV12-3 or TRBV12-4 to TRBJ2-3; D ambiguous. The sample was blood. The CDR3 bases are TGTGCCACCCGCTGGGGATATACGCAGTATTTT. Its protein product is CATRWGYTQYF.